This T cell receptor beta chain was documented in a study of blood T cell repertoires in COVID-19. Method: immunoSEQ multiplex PCR; TCRdb's copy keeps in-frame clones and lacks some. The table shows 72,000 or so clones, with 80% to 90% occurring only once. The CDR3 runs 16 residues. V dropped 1 base and J dropped 5 bases, with 12 bases sitting between them. CDR1 and CDR2 from the germline V gene are SNHLY and FYNNEI. Sequencing input: peripheral blood. The chain combines TRBV2 with TRBJ1-6; D not resolved. This receptor was obtained from a man in his fifties or sixties with active COVID-19. The CDR3 nucleotides are TGTGCCAGCAGTGAAGGGGCAGGTTTGAATAATTCACCCCTCCACTTT. Its translation is CASSEGAGLNNSPLHF.